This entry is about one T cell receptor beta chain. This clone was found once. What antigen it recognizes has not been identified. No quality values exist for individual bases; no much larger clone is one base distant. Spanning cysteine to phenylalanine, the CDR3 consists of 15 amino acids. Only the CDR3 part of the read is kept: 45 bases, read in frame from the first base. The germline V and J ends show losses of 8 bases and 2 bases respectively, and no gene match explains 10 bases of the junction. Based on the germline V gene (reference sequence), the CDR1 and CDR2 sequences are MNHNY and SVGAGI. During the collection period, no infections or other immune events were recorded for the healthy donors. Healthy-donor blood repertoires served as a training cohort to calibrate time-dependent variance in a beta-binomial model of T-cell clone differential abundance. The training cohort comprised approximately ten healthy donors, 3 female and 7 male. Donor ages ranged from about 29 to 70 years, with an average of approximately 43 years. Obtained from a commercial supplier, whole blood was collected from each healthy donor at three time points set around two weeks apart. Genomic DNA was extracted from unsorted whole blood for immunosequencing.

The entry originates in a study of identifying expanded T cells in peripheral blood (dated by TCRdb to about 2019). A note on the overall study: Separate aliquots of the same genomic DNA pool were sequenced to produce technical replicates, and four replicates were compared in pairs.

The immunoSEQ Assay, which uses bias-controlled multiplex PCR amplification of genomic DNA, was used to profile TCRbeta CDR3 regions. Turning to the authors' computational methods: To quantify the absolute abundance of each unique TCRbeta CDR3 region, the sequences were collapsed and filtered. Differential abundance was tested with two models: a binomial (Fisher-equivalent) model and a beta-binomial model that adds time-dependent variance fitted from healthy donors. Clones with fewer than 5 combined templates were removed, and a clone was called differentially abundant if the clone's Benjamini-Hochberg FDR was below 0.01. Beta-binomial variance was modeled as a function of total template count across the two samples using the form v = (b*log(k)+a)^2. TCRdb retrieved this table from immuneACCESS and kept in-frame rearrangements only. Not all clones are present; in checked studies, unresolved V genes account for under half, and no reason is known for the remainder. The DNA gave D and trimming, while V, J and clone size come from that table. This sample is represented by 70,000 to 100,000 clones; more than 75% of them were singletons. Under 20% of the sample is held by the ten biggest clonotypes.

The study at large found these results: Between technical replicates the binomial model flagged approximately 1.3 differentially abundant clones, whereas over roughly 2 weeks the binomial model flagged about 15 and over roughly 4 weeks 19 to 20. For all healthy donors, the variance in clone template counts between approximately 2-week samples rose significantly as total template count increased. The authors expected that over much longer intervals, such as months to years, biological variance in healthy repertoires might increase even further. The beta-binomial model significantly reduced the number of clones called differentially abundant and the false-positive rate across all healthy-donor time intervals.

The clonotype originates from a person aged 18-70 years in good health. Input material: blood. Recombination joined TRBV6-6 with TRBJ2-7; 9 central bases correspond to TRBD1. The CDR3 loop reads CASSTGGNLPYEQYF. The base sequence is TGTGCCAGCTCGACAGGGGGTAACCTTCCCTACGAGCAGTACTTC.